This T cell receptor beta chain came from a study of T-cell memory formation after mild COVID-19. About the study: TCR clusters were mostly donor specific.

The 5'RACE method, run with constant-segment primers, produced TCR alpha and TCR beta cDNA libraries (carrying sample barcodes and UMIs). One entry per CDR3 protein, called by TCRdb with MiXCR from the 5' RACE reads. The repertoire holds approximately 500,000 distinct CDR3 sequences, with about 23% as singletons. On this clonotype: As yet, its antigen is unknown.

Points from the study as a whole: Clones that shrank (day 15 to 85) were balanced CD4/CD8, whereas later expanders leaned CD4+.

This receptor was identified in an adult woman who had mild COVID-19 (a few samples of this study predate the infection). Cell type and time point are not known. Material: PBMCs or a T cell subset sorted from them (not recorded which).

CDR3 coding DNA: TGTGCCAGCAGCTTAGTTTTTTCGGCAGGGCCCTATGGCTACACCTTC. Protein: CASSLVFSAGPYGYTF. The chain uses TRBV7-2 and TRBJ1-2; perhaps TRBD1 as D (5 bases). V was trimmed by 1 base and J by 4 bases, leaving 16 bases between them. Germline values: CDR1 SGHTA, CDR2 FQGNSA. This CDR3 region has 16 residues.